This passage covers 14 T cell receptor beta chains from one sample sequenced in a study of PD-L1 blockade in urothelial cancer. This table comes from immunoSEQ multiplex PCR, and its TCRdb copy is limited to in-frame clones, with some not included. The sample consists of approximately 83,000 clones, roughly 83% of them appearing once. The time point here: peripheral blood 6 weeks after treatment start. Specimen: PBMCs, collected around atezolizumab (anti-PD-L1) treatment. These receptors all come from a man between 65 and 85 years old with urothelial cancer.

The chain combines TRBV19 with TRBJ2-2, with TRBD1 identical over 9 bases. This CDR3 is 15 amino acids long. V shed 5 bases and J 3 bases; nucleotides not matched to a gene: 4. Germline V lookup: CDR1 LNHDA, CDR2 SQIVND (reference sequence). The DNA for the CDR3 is TGTGCCAGTAGTCGGACAGGGGCGGACACCGGGGAGCTGTTTTTT. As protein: CASSRTGADTGELFF.

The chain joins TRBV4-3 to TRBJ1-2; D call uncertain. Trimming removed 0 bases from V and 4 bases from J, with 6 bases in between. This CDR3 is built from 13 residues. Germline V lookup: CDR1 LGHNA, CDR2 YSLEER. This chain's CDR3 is CASSQDAGYGYTF. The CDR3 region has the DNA TGCGCCAGCAGCCAAGACGCAGGCTATGGCTACACCTTC.

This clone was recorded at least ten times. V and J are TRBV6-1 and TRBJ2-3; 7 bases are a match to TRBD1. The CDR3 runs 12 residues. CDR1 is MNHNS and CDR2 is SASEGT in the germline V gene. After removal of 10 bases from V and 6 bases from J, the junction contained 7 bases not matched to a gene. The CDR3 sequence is CATAAQGDTQYF. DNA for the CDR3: TGTGCCACTGCGGCACAGGGGGATACGCAGTATTTT.

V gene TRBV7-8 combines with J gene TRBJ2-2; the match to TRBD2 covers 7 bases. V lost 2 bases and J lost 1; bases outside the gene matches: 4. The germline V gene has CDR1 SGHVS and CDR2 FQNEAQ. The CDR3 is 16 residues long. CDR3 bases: TGTGCCAGCAGCTTACGGCCTAGCGGGAACACCGGGGAGCTGTTTTTT. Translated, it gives CASSLRPSGNTGELFF. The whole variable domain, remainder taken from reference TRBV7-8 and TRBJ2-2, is GAGVSQSPRYKVAKRGQDVALRCDPISGHVSLFWYQQALGQGPEFLTYFQNEAQLDKSGLPSDRFFAERPEGSVSTLKIQRTQQEDSAVYLCASSLRPSGNTGELFFGEGSRLTVL.

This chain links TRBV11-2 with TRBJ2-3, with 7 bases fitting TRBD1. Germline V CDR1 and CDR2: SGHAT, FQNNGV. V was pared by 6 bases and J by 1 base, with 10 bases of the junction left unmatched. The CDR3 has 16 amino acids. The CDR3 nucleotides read TGTGCCAGCAGGGATCCGTGGACAGGACGCACAGATACGCAGTATTTT. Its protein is CASRDPWTGRTDTQYF.

CDR3 in amino acids: CASSSPSNRGQPQHF. CDR3 bases: TGTGCCAGCAGTTCCCCCTCTAACAGGGGACAGCCCCAGCATTTT. V is TRBV2 and J is TRBJ1-5, with 7 bases fitting TRBD1. The CDR3 extends over 15 amino acids. Germline V gene lookup returns CDR1 SNHLY and CDR2 FYNNEI. V was pared by 5 bases and J by 7 bases, with 11 bases of the junction left unmatched.

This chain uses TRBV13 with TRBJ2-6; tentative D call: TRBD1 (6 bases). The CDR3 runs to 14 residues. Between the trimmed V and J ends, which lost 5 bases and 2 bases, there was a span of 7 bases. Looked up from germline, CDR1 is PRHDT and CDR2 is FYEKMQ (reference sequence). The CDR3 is CASSEGAGANVLTF. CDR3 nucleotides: TGTGCCAGCAGCGAGGGGGCTGGGGCCAACGTCCTGACTTTC. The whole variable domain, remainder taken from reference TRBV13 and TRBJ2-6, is AAGVIQSPRHLIKEKRETATLKCYPIPRHDTVYWYQQGPGQDPQFLISFYEKMQSDKGSIPDRFSAQQFSDYHSELNMSSLELGDSALYFCASSEGAGANVLTFGAGSRLTVL.

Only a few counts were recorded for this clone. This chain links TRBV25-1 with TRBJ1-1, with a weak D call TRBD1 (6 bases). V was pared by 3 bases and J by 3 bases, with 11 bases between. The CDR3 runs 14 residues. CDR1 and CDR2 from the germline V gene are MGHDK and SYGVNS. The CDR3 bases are TGTGCCAGCAGTGACAGGGGCCGGGACACTGAAGCTTTCTTT. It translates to CASSDRGRDTEAFF.

DNA of the CDR3: TGTGCCAGCAGTGCGCAAGACAGGGGGCTGAATGAAAAACTGTTTTTT. It specifies CASSAQDRGLNEKLFF. The V gene is TRBV6-1, the J gene TRBJ1-4, with 10 positions matching TRBD1. CDR1 is MNHNS and CDR2 is SASEGT in the germline V gene. This CDR3 is built from 16 residues. V lost 4 bases to trimming and J lost 5 bases; unmatched junction nucleotides: 7.

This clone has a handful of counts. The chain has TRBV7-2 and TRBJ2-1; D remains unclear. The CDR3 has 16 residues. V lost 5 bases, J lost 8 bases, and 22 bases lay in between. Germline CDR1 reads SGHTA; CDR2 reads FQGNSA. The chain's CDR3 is CASSGSHYLDVDEQFF. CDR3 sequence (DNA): TGTGCCAGCAGCGGCAGCCACTACCTAGATGTGGATGAGCAGTTCTTC.

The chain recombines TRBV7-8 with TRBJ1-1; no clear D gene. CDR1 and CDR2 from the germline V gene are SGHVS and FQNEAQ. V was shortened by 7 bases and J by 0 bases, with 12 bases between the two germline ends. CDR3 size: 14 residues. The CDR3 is CASNLGSVNTEAFF. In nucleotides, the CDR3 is TGTGCCAGCAACCTCGGGTCGGTGAACACTGAAGCTTTCTTT.

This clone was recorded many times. CDR3 nucleotide sequence: TGTGCCAGCAGCGAGACAGGGGGCGCCACCGGGGAGCTGTTTTTT. Its protein product is CASSETGGATGELFF. This sequence joins TRBV7-9 and TRBJ2-2; 10 bases line up with TRBD1. The V gene end was trimmed by 5 bases and the J gene end by 4 bases; junction bases not matched to a gene: 4. This CDR3 is 15 amino acids long. Germline CDR1 and CDR2: SEHNR and FQNEAQ (reference sequence).

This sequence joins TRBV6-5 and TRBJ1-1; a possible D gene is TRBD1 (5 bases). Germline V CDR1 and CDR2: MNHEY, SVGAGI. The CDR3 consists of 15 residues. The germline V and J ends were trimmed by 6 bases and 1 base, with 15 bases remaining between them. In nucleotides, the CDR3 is TGTGCCAGCAGCCCCCGAAGTAGGGGGAACACTGAAGCTTTCTTT. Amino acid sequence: CASSPRSRGNTEAFF.

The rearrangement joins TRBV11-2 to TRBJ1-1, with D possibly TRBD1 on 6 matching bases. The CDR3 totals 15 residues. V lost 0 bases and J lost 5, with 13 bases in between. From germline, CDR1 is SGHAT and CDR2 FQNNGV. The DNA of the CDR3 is TGTGCCAGCAGCTTAGATGGGAGGGGGGGGACTGAAGCTTTCTTT. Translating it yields CASSLDGRGGTEAFF.